The 4 T cell receptor beta chains reported below all come from one sample, sequenced in a study of blood T cell repertoires in COVID-19. Profiling relied on immunoSEQ multiplex PCR, and the TCRdb table lists in-frame clones only, not all of them. The top ten clones hold 0.7% to 1% of a sample with around 470,000 clones, 89% of them seen once. What was sequenced was peripheral blood. All receptors come from a man aged 18-30 years with COVID-19, enrolled during active disease.

In DNA, the CDR3 is TGTGCCTGGAGTCGGGATCCCTCGGATGAGCAGTTCTTC. Protein sequence: CAWSRDPSDEQFF. The gene calls are TRBV30 and TRBJ2-1, with a weak D call TRBD2 (5 bases). CDR3 length equals 13 residues. Germline CDR1 reads GTSNPN; CDR2 reads SVGIG (reference sequence). Trimming pared 2 bases from V and 8 bases from J, leaving 13 bases between.

The chain combines TRBV4-1 with TRBJ2-5; 9 positions match TRBD1. V lost 0 bases, J lost 5 bases, and 10 bases stayed unmatched. The CDR3 is 17 amino acids. CDR1 MGHRA and CDR2 YSYEKL come from the germline V gene. The CDR3 loop reads CASSQDDRGSLGETQYF. The CDR3, as DNA: TGCGCCAGCAGCCAAGACGACAGGGGGTCACTAGGGGAGACCCAGTACTTC.

The chain is built from TRBV25-1 and TRBJ1-5; D may be TRBD1 (5 bases). Between the trimmed V and J ends, which lost 2 bases and 5 bases, there was a span of 10 bases. The CDR3 spans 14 residues. Germline CDR1 reads MGHDK; CDR2 reads SYGVNS. CDR3 region: CASSERGTDQPQHF. The CDR3 nucleotides are TGTGCCAGCAGTGAACGGGGGACGGATCAGCCCCAGCATTTT. The full variable domain, rest sourced from reference TRBV25-1 and TRBJ1-5, is EADIYQTPRYLVIGTGKKITLECSQTMGHDKMYWYQQDPGMELHLIHYSYGVNSTEKGDLSSESTVSRIRTEHFPLTLESARPSHTSQYLCASSERGTDQPQHFGDGTRLSIL.

The rearrangement uses TRBV12-5 and TRBJ1-1; no clear D. In germline, CDR1 is LGHNT, CDR2 FRNRAP. V was pared by 3 bases and J by 1 base, with 18 bases between. This CDR3 is built from 17 residues. Here the CDR3 reads CASGLFLEVLENTEAFF. CDR3 nucleotides: TGTGCTAGTGGTTTATTTCTTGAGGTGTTAGAGAACACTGAAGCTTTCTTT.